This TCR beta chain was documented in a study of post-analysis software for immune sequencing data. In the study overall: Disease trajectories encompassed relapsing-remitting, secondary progressive and progressive-relapsing multiple sclerosis. Study-wide findings and caveats: There was significantly lower normalized Chao1 diversity in multiple sclerosis patients than in controls. In patients, TRBV5-6, TRBV5-1 and TRBV20-1 belonged to roughly 5 TRBV segments found more frequently than in controls. Those samples that were prepared in the same batch co-clustered strongly by F measure.

Comments on this clonotype: What it binds is not known.

Unique molecular identifiers were built into the TCR beta cDNA libraries. Around 500,000 cDNA molecules were obtained per 1 to 10 million input T cells. Using its own MiXCR run on the PCR reads, TCRdb lists one record per CDR3 protein. The sample consists of about 540,000 distinct CDR3 sequences, roughly 34% of them appearing once. CDR1 and CDR2 from the germline V gene are MNHNS and SASEGT. The length of the CDR3 is 14 residues. Trimming left V 2 bases short and J 3 bases short, with 10 bases between. The sequence came from a girl aged 2-17 years with multiple sclerosis. V usage is TRBV6-1 and J usage is TRBJ1-2; D might be TRBD1 (5 bases). The sequencing input was blood. Here the CDR3 DNA reads TGTGCCAGCAGTGAACGACAGATACACTATGGCTACACCTTC. Residues: CASSERQIHYGYTF.